The rows below give T cell receptor beta chains drawn from one sample of a study of vaccination effects on CD4 cells after COVID-19. The table came from immunoSEQ multiplex PCR; TCRdb's copy has only in-frame clones and leaves some out. The sample contains about 65,000 clones, approximately 76% of which appear only once. These receptors have no identified antigens. The input for sequencing was CD4+ T cells from PBMCs cultured with HCoV-NL63 spike peptides, taken before COVID-19 vaccination. The receptors come from a human donor who received a COVID-19 vaccine. Each CDR3 is given with its conserved first and last residue. The D gene is left open where the match is weak. Not every row has a clone size; where given, it reads once, few, many or a size class.

d_call	clone_size	j_call	v_call	cdr3_nt	cdr3_aa
.	.	TRBJ2-1	TRBV7-3	TGTGCCAGCAGCTTAAGTGGCAGCTACAATGAGCAGTTCTTC	CASSLSGSYNEQFF
TRBD1	.	TRBJ1-1	TRBV19	TGTGCCAGTAGTATAGGGGACAGGAAAGAAGCTTTCTTT	CASSIGDRKEAFF
TRBD1	.	TRBJ1-5	TRBV5-8	TGTGCCAGCAGCGCACCGGGACAGGGCCGGCAGCCCCAGCATTTT	CASSAPGQGRQPQHF
.	.	TRBJ1-3	TRBV14	TGTGCCAGCAGTTTCGGGGTATCTGGAAACACCATATATTTT	CASSFGVSGNTIYF
TRBD2	.	TRBJ2-1	TRBV6-2/TRBV6-3	TGTGCCAGCAGTCACGGGGGGATGGGATCCTACAATGAGCAGTTCTTC	CASSHGGMGSYNEQFF
.	.	TRBJ2-2	TRBV23-1	TGCGCCAGCAGTCAATCTCGGACAGAGACCGGGGAGCTGTTTTTT	CASSQSRTETGELFF
TRBD1	few	TRBJ2-2	TRBV7-2	TGTGCCAGCAGCTTACAGGGGGCTCAGGTGACCGGGGAGCTGTTTTTT	CASSLQGAQVTGELFF
.	.	TRBJ1-1	TRBV28	TGTGCCAGCAGTTTTGGGGGGGCGCGGGGCACTGAAGCTTTCTTT	CASSFGGARGTEAFF
.	few	TRBJ2-3	TRBV7-3	TGTGCCAGCAGCTTAGGGGCCGATACGCAGTATTTT	CASSLGADTQYF
TRBD1	.	TRBJ2-1	TRBV5-1	TGCGCCAGCAGATTATGGCCCGGGACAGGAATAACTGAGCAGTTCTTC	CASRLWPGTGITEQFF
TRBD1	.	TRBJ1-2	TRBV2	TGTGCCAGCAGTTCGGGACAGGGATATGGCTACACCTTC	CASSSGQGYGYTF
.	.	TRBJ1-6	TRBV7-2	TGTGCCAGCAGCTCTTTCGGGAGGCTGGGTAGTAATTCACCCCTCCACTTT	CASSSFGRLGSNSPLHF
.	.	TRBJ2-3	TRBV4-3	TGCGCCAGCAGCCAACTTTCCGGGACGGGAGTCACGCAGTATTTT	CASSQLSGTGVTQYF
TRBD1	.	TRBJ1-2	TRBV5-1	TGCGCCAGCAGTCGGGGGACAGAGAACATATTTGAATATGGCTACACCTTC	CASSRGTENIFEYGYTF
TRBD2	few	TRBJ2-2	TRBV2	TGTGCCAGCAGCCCACCCCCCGGGGGGGCGAACACCGGGGAGCTGTTTTTT	CASSPPPGGANTGELFF
.	.	TRBJ2-5	TRBV6-5	TGTGCCAGCAGTTATTCCCGCGGGACTTGGGGAGAGACCCAGTACTTC	CASSYSRGTWGETQYF
.	.	TRBJ1-2	TRBV3-1/TRBV3-2	TGTGCCAGCAGCCAAGAGACAAGGGCTTACTATGGCTACACCTTC	CASSQETRAYYGYTF
.	.	TRBJ2-3	TRBV4-3	TGCGCCAGCAGCCACACGGGGGGCCCGGGCACAGATACGCAGTATTTT	CASSHTGGPGTDTQYF
.	.	TRBJ2-3	TRBV18	TGTGCCAGCTCACCAGGGGCAGAGGATACGCAGTATTTT	CASSPGAEDTQYF
TRBD1	.	TRBJ1-2	TRBV18	TGTGCCAGCTCAAACATGGACAGGGCTGCCGACTATGGCTACACCTTC	CASSNMDRAADYGYTF
TRBD1	.	TRBJ1-5	TRBV19	TGTGCCAGTACTACCAAGTCCCTCCGACAGGGCCCTTGGGGCAATCAGCCCCAGCATTTT	CASTTKSLRQGPWGNQPQHF
.	.	TRBJ1-1	TRBV2	TGTGCCAGCAGGGACAGTGCTTCGGCGGGCACTGAAGCTTTCTTT	CASRDSASAGTEAFF
.	.	TRBJ1-5	TRBV29-1	TGCAGCGTTGGTCCCTCATGGGGTCAGCCCCAGCATTTT	CSVGPSWGQPQHF
.	few	TRBJ1-2	TRBV2	TGTGCCAGCAGTGCCGATATCTATGGCTACACCTTC	CASSADIYGYTF
.	.	TRBJ1-6	TRBV27	TGTGCCAGCAAATTAACAGGTTATAATTCACCCCTCCACTTT	CASKLTGYNSPLHF
TRBD1	.	TRBJ1-6	TRBV3-1/TRBV3-2	TGTGCCAGCAGCCAAGACAGAAGCAGGGGGAATTCACCCCTCCACTTT	CASSQDRSRGNSPLHF
TRBD1	.	TRBJ2-3	TRBV18	TGTGCCAGCTCACCATTACAGGGGAGCACGAGCACAGATACGCAGTATTTT	CASSPLQGSTSTDTQYF
.	.	TRBJ2-3	TRBV9	TGTGCCAGCAGCGTTCAGACCCAAGATACGCAGTATTTT	CASSVQTQDTQYF
TRBD1	.	TRBJ1-6	TRBV19	TGTGCCAGTAGTAACACGGGACAGGGCGATAATTCACCCCTCCACTTT	CASSNTGQGDNSPLHF